These T cell receptor beta chains were read from a single sample in a study of cytomegalovirus exposure and HLA in healthy donors. Generated by immunoSEQ multiplex PCR, the TCRdb table keeps only in-frame clones and is missing some. The listing records 70,000 or so clones. The material sequenced was PBMCs. These receptor sequences come from a female donor in good health and CMV-seropositive. CDR3s include the opening cysteine and the closing phenylalanine or tryptophan. The D gene is left open where the match is weak. Clone sizes are given selectively: once, few, many, or a class where the clone is expanded.

size	D	V	J	CDR3	DNA
.	TRBD2	TRBV10-3	TRBJ2-2	CAIGTSDTGELFF	TGTGCCATCGGGACTAGCGACACCGGGGAGCTGTTTTTT
.	.	TRBV9	TRBJ2-5	CASSYGLSQETQYF	TGTGCCAGCAGCTACGGACTAAGCCAAGAGACCCAGTACTTC
.	.	TRBV30	TRBJ2-3	CAWSDPGLDTDTQYF	TGTGCCTGGAGTGACCCGGGACTTGACACAGATACGCAGTATTTT
.	.	TRBV19	TRBJ1-2	CASSQTGSYGYTF	TGTGCCAGTAGCCAGACAGGTTCGTATGGCTACACCTTC
.	.	TRBV7-9	TRBJ1-1	CASSLAGYTEAFF	TGTGCCAGCAGCTTGGCGGGATACACTGAAGCTTTCTTT
.	.	TRBV20-1	TRBJ2-1	CSASYGAEFF	TGCAGTGCTAGCTATGGGGCAGAGTTCTTC
.	.	TRBV7-8	TRBJ2-7	CASSLAGGPYEQYF	TGTGCCAGCAGCTTAGCGGGGGGGCCCTACGAGCAGTACTTC
.	TRBD2	TRBV2	TRBJ2-7	CASSTGTISYEQYF	TGTGCCAGCAGCACCGGGACTATCTCCTACGAGCAGTACTTC
.	.	TRBV28	TRBJ1-5	CASSPGNQPQHF	TGTGCCAGCAGCCCGGGCAATCAGCCCCAGCATTTT
.	.	TRBV18	TRBJ1-5	CASSPRDNAGVQHF	TGTGCCAGCTCACCACGGGACAATGCGGGGGTCCAGCATTTT
.	TRBD1	TRBV28	TRBJ1-1	CASSFDRGAFF	TGTGCCAGCAGTTTTGACAGGGGAGCTTTCTTT
.	TRBD1	TRBV18	TRBJ2-3	CASSFTGGINTDTQYF	TGTGCCAGCTCGTTTACAGGGGGCATCAACACAGATACGCAGTATTTT
.	TRBD2	TRBV19	TRBJ2-7	CASSMLAGGSYEQYF	TGTGCCAGTAGCATGCTAGCGGGAGGGTCCTACGAGCAGTACTTC
.	.	TRBV11-2	TRBJ1-5	CASSTSDSQPQHF	TGTGCCAGCAGCACCTCCGACTCTCAGCCCCAGCATTTT
.	TRBD2	TRBV28	TRBJ2-7	CASSLPSGRVHEQYF	TGTGCCAGCAGTTTACCAAGCGGGAGAGTTCACGAGCAGTACTTC
.	.	TRBV5-1	TRBJ1-4	CASRQGTDNEKLFF	TGCGCCAGCAGACAGGGAACGGATAATGAAAAACTGTTTTTT
.	.	TRBV5-8	TRBJ1-2	CASSLLRAGDYTF	TGTGCCAGCAGCTTATTGAGGGCCGGTGACTACACCTTC
.	TRBD1	TRBV25-1	TRBJ2-7	CASSAPGGHSYEQYF	TGTGCCAGCAGTGCTCCAGGGGGCCACTCCTACGAGCAGTACTTC
.	TRBD1	TRBV19	TRBJ2-3	CASSIRFGTGVADTQYF	TGTGCCAGTAGTATCAGATTCGGGACAGGGGTGGCAGATACGCAGTATTTT
.	TRBD2	TRBV7-3	TRBJ2-7	CASISSGRYPYEQYF	TGTGCCAGCATTAGTAGCGGGAGGTACCCCTACGAGCAGTACTTC
.	.	TRBV6-1	TRBJ2-1	CASSEGRGGEQFF	TGTGCCAGCAGTGAAGGGAGGGGGGGTGAGCAGTTCTTC
.	.	TRBV28	TRBJ1-6	CASSPTAPDNSPLHF	TGTGCCAGCAGTCCCACTGCACCGGATAATTCACCCCTCCACTTT
.	TRBD2	TRBV7-2	TRBJ2-4	CASSVALAGGDKNIQYF	TGTGCCAGCAGCGTAGCGCTAGCGGGGGGAGACAAAAACATTCAGTACTTC
.	TRBD2	TRBV18	TRBJ2-5	CASSRLAGGEETQYF	TGTGCCAGCTCACGACTAGCGGGAGGGGAAGAGACCCAGTACTTC
.	TRBD1	TRBV25-1	TRBJ2-1	CASSDSGQGAYNEQFF	TGTGCCAGCAGTGACTCGGGACAGGGGGCCTACAATGAGCAGTTCTTC
.	.	TRBV10-1	TRBJ1-1	CASSPDVSGGTEAFF	TGCGCCAGCAGCCCTGACGTGTCAGGAGGCACTGAAGCTTTCTTT
.	TRBD1	TRBV29-1	TRBJ1-2	CSVGRDRSAGYTF	TGCAGCGTTGGCCGGGACAGGAGTGCTGGCTACACCTTC
.	TRBD2	TRBV6-5	TRBJ2-1	CASSYGAGVYNEQFF	TGTGCCAGCAGTTACGGAGCGGGGGTATACAATGAGCAGTTCTTC
.	TRBD2	TRBV9	TRBJ2-1	CASSVGAGGSNEQFF	TGTGCCAGCAGCGTAGGGGCGGGAGGATCTAATGAGCAGTTCTTC
.	.	TRBV6-1	TRBJ2-7	CASSDCPGNLPCEQYF	TGTGCCAGCAGTGACTGTCCGGGAAATCTCCCCTGCGAGCAGTACTTC
.	.	TRBV10-3	TRBJ2-7	CAIANGQGRQYF	TGTGCCATCGCTAACGGCCAGGGGAGGCAGTACTTC
medium-sized	.	TRBV4-3	TRBJ2-2	CASSPTVSLETGELFF	TGCGCCAGCAGCCCTACGGTTAGTCTCGAGACCGGGGAGCTGTTTTTT
.	TRBD2	TRBV30	TRBJ2-1	CAWSSAGGTKQFF	TGTGCCTGGAGTTCTGCGGGAGGGACTAAGCAGTTCTTC
.	.	TRBV30	TRBJ2-7	CAWSTRGYEQYF	TGTGCCTGGAGTACCAGGGGCTACGAGCAGTACTTC
.	TRBD1	TRBV27	TRBJ2-7	CASSPRDRGISGGYEQYF	TGTGCCAGCAGTCCACGGGACAGGGGGATATCCGGGGGCTACGAGCAGTACTTC
.	TRBD1	TRBV18	TRBJ1-2	CASSPLGQGIYGYTF	TGTGCCAGCTCACCTCTGGGACAGGGGATCTATGGCTACACCTTC
.	TRBD2	TRBV2	TRBJ2-7	CASRGLAGGPNEQYF	TGTGCCAGCAGGGGACTAGCGGGAGGGCCGAACGAGCAGTACTTC
.	TRBD1	TRBV25-1	TRBJ1-1	CASQRQGMNTEAFF	TGTGCCAGCCAAAGACAGGGAATGAACACTGAAGCTTTCTTT
.	TRBD1	TRBV30	TRBJ2-7	CAWSLQGNEQYF	TGTGCCTGGAGTCTACAGGGGAACGAGCAGTACTTC
.	.	TRBV6-1	TRBJ1-1	CASREVVNTEAFF	TGTGCCAGTAGAGAGGTCGTTAACACTGAAGCTTTCTTT
.	.	TRBV30	TRBJ2-7	CAWSIQGANEQYF	TGTGCCTGGAGCATACAGGGCGCCAACGAGCAGTACTTC
.	TRBD1	TRBV19	TRBJ2-1	CASSAPRTGGINEQFF	TGTGCCAGTAGTGCCCCGCGGACAGGGGGCATCAATGAGCAGTTCTTC
.	.	TRBV30	TRBJ2-7	CAWSGTAYEQYF	TGTGCCTGGAGTGGTACAGCCTACGAGCAGTACTTC
.	TRBD1	TRBV18	TRBJ2-1	CASSLIGTDSYNEQFF	TGTGCCAGCTCCCTCATTGGGACAGACTCCTACAATGAGCAGTTCTTC
.	TRBD2	TRBV9	TRBJ2-1	CASSSPSGYPDNEQFF	TGTGCCAGCAGCTCACCTAGCGGGTATCCCGACAATGAGCAGTTCTTC
.	.	TRBV4-3	TRBJ1-2	CASSQEVSSIYGYTF	TGCGCCAGCAGCCAAGAGGTTAGCTCGATCTATGGCTACACCTTC
.	.	TRBV7-2	TRBJ2-3	CASSLVNTDTQYF	TGTGCCAGCAGCTTAGTAAACACAGATACGCAGTATTTT
.	TRBD1	TRBV15	TRBJ2-5	CATKRTGGTSETQYF	TGTGCCACCAAAAGGACAGGGGGTACTTCAGAGACCCAGTACTTC
.	TRBD1	TRBV6-1	TRBJ2-3	CASRVTGGSDTQYF	TGTGCCAGCAGGGTGACAGGGGGGTCAGATACGCAGTATTTT
.	TRBD1	TRBV29-1	TRBJ2-7	CSVTGGIEQYF	TGCAGCGTGACAGGGGGAATCGAGCAGTACTTC
.	.	TRBV6-5	TRBJ2-3	CASSSTELHTDTQYF	TGTGCCAGCAGTTCCACAGAACTCCACACAGATACGCAGTATTTT
.	.	TRBV9	TRBJ1-1	CASSGPPNVNTEAFF	TGTGCCAGCAGCGGGCCCCCCAATGTGAACACTGAAGCTTTCTTT
.	.	TRBV5-1	TRBJ2-7	CASSLARERWSDEQYF	TGCGCCAGCAGCTTGGCCCGGGAAAGGTGGTCAGACGAGCAGTACTTC
.	TRBD1	TRBV30	TRBJ2-7	CAWSVPMDRGFSYEQYF	TGTGCCTGGAGTGTCCCGATGGACAGGGGGTTCTCCTACGAGCAGTACTTC